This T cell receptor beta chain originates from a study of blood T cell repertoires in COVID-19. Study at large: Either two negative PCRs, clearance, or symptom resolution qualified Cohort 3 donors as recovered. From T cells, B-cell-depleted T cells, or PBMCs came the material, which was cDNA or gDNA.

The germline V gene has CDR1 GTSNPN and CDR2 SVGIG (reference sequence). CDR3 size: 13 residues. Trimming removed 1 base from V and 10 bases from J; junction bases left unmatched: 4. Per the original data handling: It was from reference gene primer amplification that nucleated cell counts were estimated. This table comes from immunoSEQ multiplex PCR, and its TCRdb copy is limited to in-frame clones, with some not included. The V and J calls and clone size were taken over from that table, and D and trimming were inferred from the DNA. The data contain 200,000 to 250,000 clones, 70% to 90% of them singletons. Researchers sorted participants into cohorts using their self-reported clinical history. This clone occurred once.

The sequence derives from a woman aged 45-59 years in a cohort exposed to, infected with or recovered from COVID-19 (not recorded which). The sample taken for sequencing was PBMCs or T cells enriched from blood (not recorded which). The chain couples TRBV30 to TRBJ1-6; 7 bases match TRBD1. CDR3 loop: CAWSGQGRSPLHF. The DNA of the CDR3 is TGTGCCTGGAGTGGACAGGGAAGATCACCCCTCCACTTT. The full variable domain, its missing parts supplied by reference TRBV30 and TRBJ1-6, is SQTIHQWPATLVQPVGSPLSLECTVEGTSNPNLYWYRQAAGRGLQLLFYSVGIGQISSEVPQNLSASRPQDRQFILSSKKLLLSDSGFYLCAWSGQGRSPLHFGNGTRLTVT.